The 18 T cell receptor beta chains presented below share a single source sample, sequenced in a study of lymphopenia after photon versus proton radiotherapy. Clones were read by immunoSEQ multiplex PCR, and TCRdb kept only the in-frame ones, dropping some. Of roughly 58,000 clones in the sample, 75% to 90% were seen once. Specimen: peripheral blood, collected from a patient treated with proton-based radiotherapy. Source of these receptors: a man older than 75 with esophageal cancer.

The genes are TRBV7-2 and TRBJ1-4, with D maybe TRBD1 (6 bases). CDR3 size: 15 residues. V was trimmed by 3 bases and J by 8 bases, leaving 16 bases between them. The germline V gene has CDR1 SGHTA and CDR2 FQGNSA. The CDR3: CASSFGGGHGEKLFF. The CDR3 DNA reads TGTGCCAGCAGCTTTGGTGGGGGACACGGAGAAAAACTGTTTTTT.

The V gene is TRBV5-1, the J gene TRBJ1-4; 7 bases are shared with TRBD1. The CDR3 runs 16 residues. Germline V lookup: CDR1 SGHRS, CDR2 YFSETQ. V lost 3 bases and J lost 5; bases outside the gene matches: 10. The chain's CDR3 is CASSSGGGTANEKLFF. The CDR3 nucleotides read TGCGCCAGCAGCTCAGGTGGCGGGACAGCAAATGAAAAACTGTTTTTT.

The chain has TRBV19 and TRBJ2-3; the D call may be TRBD1 or TRBD2 (5 bases each). The V end was cut by 3 bases, the J end by 6 bases, with 10 bases between. The CDR3 extends over 13 amino acids. Looked up from germline, CDR1 is LNHDA and CDR2 is SQIVND (reference sequence). The CDR3 reads CASSMVEGDTQYF. The CDR3 nucleotides are TGTGCCAGTAGTATGGTAGAGGGGGATACGCAGTATTTT.

The V and J genes are TRBV5-8 and TRBJ2-1; D not resolved. Germline CDR1 SGHTS, CDR2 YDEGEE. CDR3 length equals 17 residues. V was cut by 0 bases and J by 1 base, with 14 bases left in between. This CDR3 reads CASSLARNRRSYNEQFF. As DNA, the CDR3 is TGTGCCAGCAGCTTGGCCAGGAACCGCCGTTCCTACAATGAGCAGTTCTTC.

The chain links TRBV4-3 to TRBJ1-1; D might be TRBD1 (5 bases). CDR1 LGHNA and CDR2 YSLEER come from the germline V gene. The CDR3 totals 14 residues. V lost 3 bases to trimming and J lost 3 bases, with 11 bases between them. Here the CDR3 DNA reads TGCGCCAGCAGCCATGTAGACAGTGACACTGAAGCTTTCTTT. The encoded protein is CASSHVDSDTEAFF.

This clone came up once. The chain carries TRBV4-1 and TRBJ2-3; TRBD2 aligns across 11 bases. V was clipped by 4 bases and J by 9 bases; unmatched bases: 12. CDR1 and CDR2 from the germline V gene are MGHRA and YSYEKL. This CDR3 region has 16 residues. The CDR3 loop reads CASSRMLAGGRGTQYF. The CDR3, as DNA: TGCGCCAGCAGCCGGATGTTAGCGGGGGGGCGCGGAACGCAGTATTTT.

The chain joins TRBV7-3 to TRBJ2-2; D not resolved. The CDR3 covers 14 residues. V was trimmed by 2 bases and J by 1 base, leaving 5 bases between them. Germline loops: CDR1 SGHTA, CDR2 FQGTGA. In DNA, the CDR3 is TGTGCCAGCAGCTTAGTAGGGAACACCGGGGAGCTGTTTTTT. As protein: CASSLVGNTGELFF.

The chain uses TRBV2 and TRBJ1-2; 10 bases map to TRBD1. Germline V gene lookup returns CDR1 SNHLY and CDR2 FYNNEI. The CDR3 length is 14 residues. Losses at the gene ends were 7 bases for V and 5 bases for J; bases not matched to a gene: 7. The CDR3 DNA reads as TGTGCCAGCACCGGGACAGGGGTTATTTATGGCTACACCTTC. Amino acid sequence: CASTGTGVIYGYTF.

The chain has TRBV7-2 and TRBJ2-1; D is unresolved. Germline V gene data show CDR1 as SGHTA and CDR2 as FQGNSA. V lost 5 bases, J lost 0 bases, and 8 bases lay in between. CDR3 length: 14 residues. In DNA, the CDR3 is TGTGCCAGCAGCCCCTCTGCCTCCTACAATGAGCAGTTCTTC. Its protein product is CASSPSASYNEQFF. The full variable domain, in which reference TRBV7-2 and TRBJ2-1 provide the parts outside the CDR3, is GAGVSQSPSNKVTEKGKDVELRCDPISGHTALYWYRQSLGQGLEFLIYFQGNSAPDKSGLPSDRFSAERTGGSVSTLTIQRTQQEDSAVYLCASSPSASYNEQFFGPGTRLTVL.

The CDR3 is CASSSAPGTEAFF. In DNA form, the CDR3 reads TGCGCCAGCAGCAGCGCCCCGGGTACTGAAGCTTTCTTT. V gene TRBV5-1 combines with J gene TRBJ1-1; D not certain. V shed 4 bases and J shed 5 bases, with 12 bases lying between them. The CDR3 extends over 13 amino acids. CDR1 is SGHRS and CDR2 is YFSETQ in the germline V gene.

This clone was observed a handful of times. The CDR3 nucleotides are TGCGCCAGCAGCTACGCCCGGGACACAGGAGGCTACACCTTC. It specifies CASSYARDTGGYTF. The rearrangement links TRBV5-1 to TRBJ1-2; a possible D gene is TRBD1 (6 bases). CDR1 and CDR2 from the germline V gene are SGHRS and YFSETQ. Trimming shortened V by 3 bases and J by 8 bases, and 17 bases separated the two germline ends. The CDR3 runs 14 residues.

The chain uses TRBV10-2 and TRBJ1-1; 9 bases are shared with TRBD1. V trimming: 5 bases; J trimming: 6 bases; junction bases outside the gene matches: 4. CDR1 is WSHSY and CDR2 is SAAADI in the germline V gene. The CDR3 loop spans 13 amino acids. The CDR3 DNA is TGCGCCAGCAGTTATACAGGGGGCGCTGAAGCTTTCTTT. It codes for CASSYTGGAEAFF.

This clone has a handful of counts. The CDR3, as DNA: TGTGCCATCAGTTACACTAGCGGGGGTCCCACAGATACGCAGTATTTT. Amino acid sequence: CAISYTSGGPTDTQYF. J is TRBJ2-3 and V is TRBV10-3; 11 bases are shared with TRBD2. V was pared by 5 bases and J by 2 bases, with 6 bases of the junction left unmatched. The CDR3 runs 16 residues. In germline, CDR1 is ENHRY, CDR2 SYGVKD.

The rearrangement joins TRBV30 to TRBJ2-3, with 7 bases identical to TRBD1. CDR1 and CDR2 (germline): GTSNPN, SVGIG (reference sequence). The CDR3 spans 15 residues. Trimming took 3 bases from V and 2 from J; bases not matched to a gene: 8. CDR3 coding DNA: TGTGCCTGGAGGCACGGCAGGGGGTCCACAGATACGCAGTATTTT. This encodes CAWRHGRGSTDTQYF. The full variable domain, in which reference TRBV30 and TRBJ2-3 provide the parts outside the CDR3, is SQTIHQWPATLVQPVGSPLSLECTVEGTSNPNLYWYRQAAGRGLQLLFYSVGIGQISSEVPQNLSASRPQDRQFILSSKKLLLSDSGFYLCAWRHGRGSTDTQYFGPGTRLTVL.

The chain couples TRBV5-1 to TRBJ2-1, with TRBD2 as a possible D gene (6 bases). This CDR3 is built from 15 residues. CDR1 is SGHRS and CDR2 is YFSETQ in the germline V gene. Trimming stripped 1 base from V and 6 bases from J, with 14 bases between. CDR3 DNA sequence: TGCGCCAGCAGCTTGAGCGCGGGGCAGAGCAATGAGCAGTTCTTC. This translates into CASSLSAGQSNEQFF.

V and J are TRBV5-1 and TRBJ2-1, with 8 bases lining up with TRBD2. The CDR3 is 16 amino acids. V shed 0 bases, J shed 2 bases, and the junction held 4 bases outside the gene matches. Germline loops: CDR1 SGHRS, CDR2 YFSETQ. The CDR3 sequence is CASSLVAGGPYNEQFF. CDR3 bases: TGCGCCAGCAGCTTGGTTGCGGGAGGCCCCTACAATGAGCAGTTCTTC.

This sequence joins TRBV29-1 and TRBJ2-7; D gene uncertain. CDR1 is SQVTM and CDR2 is ANQGSEA in the germline V gene. V dropped 6 bases and J dropped 3 bases, with 6 bases sitting between them. This CDR3 comprises 10 residues. Here the CDR3 DNA reads TGCAGCGTCCGGAACTACGAGCAGTACTTC. Its protein is CSVRNYEQYF.

The chain links TRBV19 to TRBJ1-6; D unresolved. Trimming removed 2 bases from V and 4 bases from J, with 6 bases in between. The CDR3 is 14 residues long. Germline CDR1 is LNHDA and CDR2 is SQIVND (reference sequence). The CDR3 is CASSIQEYNSPLHF. CDR3 coding DNA: TGTGCCAGTAGTATACAGGAATATAATTCACCCCTCCACTTT.